These 18 T cell receptor beta chains came from one sample sequenced in a study of cytomegalovirus exposure and HLA in healthy donors. Both 60 Vbeta primers and 13 Jbeta primers went into the PCR. Sequencing was performed with immunoSEQ multiplex PCR; in TCRdb, only in-frame clones are kept and a portion is missing. Here the sample spans about 140,000 clones, about 74% being singletons. The source material was PBMCs. The receptors here all came from a man between 40 and 49 years old in good health and CMV-seronegative.

V usage is TRBV5-6 and J usage is TRBJ1-6; maybe TRBD1 (5 bases). Trimming left V 0 bases short and J 11 bases short, with 15 bases between. The V gene's germline CDR1 is SGHDT and CDR2 YYEEEE. The CDR3 has 15 amino acids. CDR3 DNA: TGTGCCAGCAGCTTGGCCGGGGCAGGGAGGACACCCCTCCACTTT. It yields the protein CASSLAGAGRTPLHF.

A single count supports this clone. The CDR3 does not end in the conserved phenylalanine or tryptophan, so this is likely a read error. V is TRBV5-1 and J is TRBJ2-7; D remains unclear. CDR1 and CDR2 (germline): SGHRS, YFSETQ. The CDR3 totals 12 residues. The ends were cut back, 4 bases at V and 6 bases at J, with 11 bases in the middle. The CDR3 sequence: CASSPDISEQYL. CDR3 DNA sequence: TGCGCCAGCAGCCCGGATATCAGCGAGCAGTACCTC.

This clone was counted at least ten times. The gene calls are TRBV4-3 and TRBJ2-6; 11 nucleotides match TRBD2. The CDR3 consists of 18 residues. V lost 4 bases to trimming and J lost 2 bases; unmatched junction nucleotides: 7. CDR1 is LGHNA and CDR2 is YSLEER in the germline V gene. The DNA of the CDR3 is TGCGCCAGCAGCCGCCTTAGCGGGGGGGTAACTGGGGCCAACGTCCTGACTTTC. This codes for CASSRLSGGVTGANVLTF.

This chain uses TRBV21-1 with TRBJ1-3. TRBV21-1 is a pseudogene locus. This CDR3 is 16 amino acids long. In DNA form, the CDR3 reads TGTGCCAGCAGCAACTCGGAGGCGCACTCTGGAAACACCATATATTTT. Translated: CASSNSEAHSGNTIYF.

The chain recombines TRBV4-1 with TRBJ2-7, with TRBD2 identical over 8 bases. The CDR3 runs to 16 residues. Per germline, CDR1 MGHRA and CDR2 YSYEKL. Trimming took 0 bases from V and 4 from J; bases not matched to a gene: 8. In DNA, the CDR3 is TGCGCCAGCAGCCAAGATTTCGGGGGGGGCCGTTACGAGCAGTACTTC. It codes for CASSQDFGGGRYEQYF.

The genes are TRBV9 and TRBJ2-3; 10 bases map to TRBD2. Looked up from germline, CDR1 is SGDLS and CDR2 is YYNGEE. CDR3 length: 16 residues. V trimming: 0 bases; J trimming: 4 bases; junction bases outside the gene matches: 5. The CDR3 loop is CASSVAASGSADTQYF. The CDR3 DNA reads as TGTGCCAGCAGCGTAGCCGCTAGCGGGAGCGCAGATACGCAGTATTTT.

The table lists this clone with a count of one. The chain is built from TRBV30 and TRBJ2-5; a possible D gene is TRBD2 (6 bases). CDR1 is GTSNPN, CDR2 SVGIG, per germline (reference sequence). V was pared by 0 bases and J by 4 bases, with 9 bases between. The CDR3 spans 13 residues. CDR3 DNA: TGTGCCTGGAGTGTGTGGGGAGGAGAGACCCAGTACTTC. Translation gives CAWSVWGGETQYF.

This chain connects TRBV6-6 to TRBJ1-1, with D hard to call. Per the germline V gene, CDR1 is MNHNY and CDR2 is SVGAGI (reference sequence). V was cut by 4 bases and J by 7 bases, with 10 bases left in between. This CDR3 comprises 12 residues. CDR3 DNA: TGTGCCAGCAGTTCCATCTATAGTGAAGCTTTCTTT. This encodes CASSSIYSEAFF.

The chain links TRBV11-3 to TRBJ2-3; D remains unclear. Germline V gene sequence: CDR1 SGHNT, CDR2 YENEEA. This CDR3 is built from 14 residues. The V and J ends lost 3 bases and 6 bases respectively, with 13 bases between them. The CDR3 bases are TGTGCCAGCAGCTTTCAAGAACTACCGGATACGCAGTATTTT. Amino acid sequence: CASSFQELPDTQYF.

The J gene is TRBJ1-1, the V gene TRBV4-1, with TRBD1 as a possible D gene (6 bases). CDR3 length: 15 amino acids. Per the germline V gene, CDR1 is MGHRA and CDR2 is YSYEKL. V was clipped by 1 base and J by 6 bases, with 15 bases between them. CDR3 region: CASSQVLGASAEAFF. Here the CDR3 DNA reads TGCGCCAGCAGCCAAGTTCTGGGGGCGTCCGCTGAAGCTTTCTTT.

This clone was observed a single time. The V call is TRBV6-1, the J call TRBJ2-7; tentative D call: TRBD1 (5 bases). This CDR3 has 16 amino acids. Trimming stripped 0 bases from V and 3 bases from J, with 15 bases between. Germline CDR1 MNHNS, CDR2 SASEGT. This chain's CDR3 is CASSEAWAGLFYEQYF. In DNA form, the CDR3 reads TGTGCCAGCAGTGAAGCTTGGGCAGGGCTTTTCTACGAGCAGTACTTC.

In its sample, this clone was seen a few times. The chain's CDR3 is CASEGGAPYNEQFF. In nucleotides, the CDR3 is TGTGCCTCGGAGGGGGGGGCCCCCTACAATGAGCAGTTCTTC. The V call is TRBV30, the J call TRBJ2-1, with D tentatively TRBD2 (7 bases). V lost 7 bases and J 2 bases, leaving 15 bases between the germline ends. The CDR3 sequence is 14 residues long. Germline lookup yields CDR1 GTSNPN and CDR2 SVGIG (reference sequence).

The V call is TRBV6-5, the J call TRBJ1-2, with 8 positions matching TRBD1. The V gene end was trimmed by 8 bases and the J gene end by 2 bases; junction bases not matched to a gene: 7. CDR3 length: 14 amino acids. The V gene's germline CDR1 is MNHEY and CDR2 SVGAGI. CDR3 nucleotide sequence: TGTGCCAGCGGAACGCGGACAGGGAACTATGGCTACACCTTC. It specifies CASGTRTGNYGYTF.

This chain uses TRBV30 with TRBJ1-1, with TRBD1 matching 7 bases. Germline-derived CDR1 and CDR2 are GTSNPN and SVGIG (reference sequence). The CDR3 has 13 residues. V trimming: 5 bases; J trimming: 1 base; junction bases outside the gene matches: 4. In DNA, the CDR3 is TGTGCCTGGGAGACAGGGACGAACACTGAAGCTTTCTTT. Its translation: CAWETGTNTEAFF.

The V and J genes are TRBV5-4 and TRBJ2-5, with 7 nucleotides matching TRBD1. There are 14 residues in the CDR3. The germline CDR1 and CDR2 sequences are SGHNT and YYREEE (reference sequence). V dropped 3 bases and J dropped 3; count of bases not matched to a gene: 5. CDR3 in DNA: TGTGCCAGCAGCTACCCCGGGACAGAAGAGACCCAGTACTTC. Its translation: CASSYPGTEETQYF.

J is TRBJ1-3 and V is TRBV7-8, with D uncertain. CDR1 is SGHVS, CDR2 FQNEAQ, per germline. Trimming cost V 2 bases and J 4 bases, with 9 bases left between them. The CDR3 consists of 14 residues. Here the CDR3 reads CASSLYSLGNTIYF. The CDR3 DNA reads TGTGCCAGCAGCTTATACAGTCTCGGAAACACCATATATTTT.

This clone was seen only a few times. V is TRBV2 and J is TRBJ2-5; D not resolved. The germline gives CDR1 SNHLY, CDR2 FYNNEI. The CDR3 runs to 13 residues. Trimming took off 4 bases at V and 5 bases at J, with 11 bases between the two ends. CDR3 amino acids: CASSAPHAETQYF. The CDR3, as DNA: TGTGCCAGCAGTGCTCCCCACGCGGAGACCCAGTACTTC.

This chain connects TRBV2 to TRBJ2-3; 12 bases match TRBD1. Germline V gene lookup returns CDR1 SNHLY and CDR2 FYNNEI. The V gene end was trimmed by 8 bases and the J gene end by 9 bases; junction bases not matched to a gene: 6. The CDR3 contains 13 residues. The CDR3, as DNA: TGTGCCAGCGTTGGGGACAGGGGGCTAACGCAGTATTTT. Encoded protein: CASVGDRGLTQYF.